A selection of T cell receptor beta chains follows, all from one sample in a study of molecular identifiers for immune sequencing clone quantification. Using its own MiXCR run on the PCR reads, TCRdb lists one record per CDR3 protein. Of 97,000 or so distinct CDR3 sequences listed, 20% to 25% are singletons. Sequenced: naive CD8+ T cells from blood, with Jurkat cell RNA spiked in. These receptors all come from a human donor in good health. Some libraries in this study had Jurkat cell RNA spiked in. The CDR3 runs from the conserved cysteine through the conserved F or W. The D gene is left open where the match is weak. Expanded clones are given a class, and other clones once, few, many or no size at all.

J gene | clone size | V gene | D gene | CDR3 DNA | CDR3 protein
TRBJ2-7 | - | TRBV3-1 | TRBD2 | TGTGCCAGCAGCCAAGGACTAGCGGGGGGCTATTACGAGCAGTACTTC | CASSQGLAGGYYEQYF
TRBJ2-5 | many | TRBV3-1 | - | TGTGCCAGCAGCCATGATTCCCCCCTAGCCTATCAAGAGACCCAGTACTTC | CASSHDSPLAYQETQYF
TRBJ1-1 | many | TRBV3-1 | - | TGTGCCAGCAGCCAAGATTCTAATTCGGGGGGCATGATCTTT | CASSQDSNSGGMIF
TRBJ2-7 | - | TRBV4-3 | TRBD1 | TGCGCCAGCGGCCAAGAGTGGACAGGGGCCTACGAGCAGTACTTC | CASGQEWTGAYEQYF
TRBJ2-5 | few | TRBV4-1 | - | TGCGCCAGCAGCCAAGGCTCTTACAGGGCGTGGGAGACCCAGTACTTC | CASSQGSYRAWETQYF
TRBJ1-1 | - | TRBV27 | - | TGTGTCAGCAGTTTCGGGGTTGCGGGTGAAGCTTTCTTT | CVSSFGVAGEAFF
TRBJ1-3 | many | TRBV5-6 | TRBD1 | TGTGCCAGCAGCCCGACCGGGACAGGGGGCACCATATATTTT | CASSPTGTGGTIYF
TRBJ2-1 | few | TRBV24-1 | - | TGTGCCACCAGTGACTCACTAGTAATAGGTCACAATGAGCAGTTCTTC | CATSDSLVIGHNEQFF
TRBJ2-4 | many | TRBV6-2/TRBV6-3 | - | TGTGCCACAGGGGTAGCCAAAAACATTCAGTACTTC | CATGVAKNIQYF
TRBJ2-1 | many | TRBV19 | - | TGTGCCAGTACCAAGGGAGACCCGGGCAACAATGAGCAGTTCTTC | CASTKGDPGNNEQFF
TRBJ1-1 | many | TRBV25-1 | TRBD1 | TGTGCCAGCAGTGAATGGGTCCTAGGGGACAGGGGTCGACCCGGCACTGAAGCTTTCTTT | CASSEWVLGDRGRPGTEAFF
TRBJ2-4 | few | TRBV27 | - | TGTGCCAGCAGTTTGGCCGGGGGAAAAAACATTCAGTACTTC | CASSLAGGKNIQYF
TRBJ2-7 | - | TRBV11-2 | TRBD2 | TGTGCCAGCAGCTTAGTGCTAGCGGGGGTGGCCTACGAGCAGCACTTC | CASSLVLAGVAYEQHF
TRBJ2-7 | few | TRBV20-1 | - | TGCAGTGCTAGCATCGGCAGGGGCTACGAGCAGTACTTC | CSASIGRGYEQYF
TRBJ2-7 | - | TRBV19 | - | TGTGCCAGTAGCAGGGGCTACGAGCAGTACTTC | CASSRGYEQYF
TRBJ1-6 | many | TRBV29-1 | - | TGCAGCGTTGGGGAACAGGGATCACCCCTCCACTTT | CSVGEQGSPLHF
TRBJ2-2 | - | TRBV7-9 | TRBD1 | TGTGCCAGCAGCTTTTTCGGGACAGGGGGTATTAACACCGGGGAGCTGTTTTTT | CASSFFGTGGINTGELFF
TRBJ2-5 | many | TRBV5-1 | TRBD2 | TGCGCCAGCAGCTCCCCCCCCGAGCGGGGGGAACAAGAGACCCAGTACTTC | CASSSPPERGEQETQYF